This T cell receptor beta chain is drawn from a study of blood T cell repertoires in COVID-19 (dated by TCRdb to the early 2020s). Concerning the study at large: Samples from collaborators originated in the United States, Italy and Spain and spanned both the acute and convalescent phases of COVID-19. The prospective study material was composed of cDNA or gDNA derived from T cells, B-cell-depleted T cells, or PBMCs. Nearly every sample came with metadata listing a de-identified subject ID, COVID-19 status, age in years and sex. A freely available public database, intended as a resource for researchers studying the immune response to SARS-CoV-2, is where the repertoires were released. HLA class I and class II types, where available, came from metadata supplied by the sample provider rather than from assay-based typing. Samples were obtained from the ongoing ImmuneRACE study (first 160 participants) and from about 1,300 subjects provided by 6 global collaborators. Subjects who had been exposed to COVID-19, were actively infected with it, or had recovered from it provided the deeply sampled blood TCRbeta repertoires that made up the dataset. Broader findings and caveats from the paper: Clinical and demographic metadata were provided uncurated, with the amount varying by source and participant.

The collaborating institutions used their own protocols to collect whole blood in K2EDTA tubes. For TCRbeta analysis, collaborators shipped samples in one of three forms: frozen whole blood, isolated PBMCs, or DNA extracted from either of those sample types. The immunoSEQ Assay, a bias-controlled multiplex PCR, was used to amplify TCRbeta CDR3 regions from genomic DNA. The study's own analysis went as follows. The number of nucleated cells in each sample was estimated by amplification of reference gene primers within the assay. To quantify the absolute abundance of each unique TCRbeta CDR3 rearrangement, sequence reads were collapsed and filtered. For each sample, productive Simpson clonality was calculated as the square root of Simpson's diversity index over productive rearrangements. TCRdb obtained this table from immuneACCESS and retained in-frame rearrangements with V and J assigned. These tables miss some clones; where compared with another copy, unresolved V genes account for less than half of the shortfall, and the remainder is unexplained. From that table come the V and J calls and clone size; the DNA was used to work out D and trimming. The sample records 65,000 to 75,000 clones, 75% to 95% of which are singletons. About an eighth of the sample is held by the ten biggest clonotypes.

The germline V gene encodes CDR1 MNHNS and CDR2 SASEGT. Trimming costs V 0 bases and J 6 bases, and their ends lie 8 bases apart. Spanning cysteine to phenylalanine, the CDR3 consists of 14 amino acids. The only DNA kept is the CDR3, 42 bases in frame from the first base. With respect to this clone: The target of this receptor is not known. No quality values exist for individual bases; no much larger clone is one base distant.

Recombination connected TRBV6-1 to TRBJ2-2; no D segment can be confidently identified. The clonotype comes from a human donor with active COVID-19. The donor label of this sample is uncertain. The sequenced sample consisted of peripheral blood. The nucleotide sequence reads TGTGCCAGCAGTGAAGCTCGTGGGCCCGGGGAGCTGTTTTTT. It encodes CASSEARGPGELFF.